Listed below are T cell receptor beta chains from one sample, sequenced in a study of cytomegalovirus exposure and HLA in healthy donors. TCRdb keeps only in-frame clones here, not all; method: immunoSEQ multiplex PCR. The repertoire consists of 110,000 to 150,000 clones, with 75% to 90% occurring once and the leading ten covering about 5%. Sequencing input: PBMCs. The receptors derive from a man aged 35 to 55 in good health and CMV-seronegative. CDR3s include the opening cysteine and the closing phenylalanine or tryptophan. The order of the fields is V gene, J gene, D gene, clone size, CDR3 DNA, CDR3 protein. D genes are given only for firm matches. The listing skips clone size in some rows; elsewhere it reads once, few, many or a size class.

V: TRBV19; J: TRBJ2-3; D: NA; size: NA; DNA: TGTGCCAGTAGTATACGGCGGGCGGCCACAGATACGCAGTATTTT; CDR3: CASSIRRAATDTQYF
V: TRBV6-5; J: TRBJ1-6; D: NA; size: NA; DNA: TGTGCCAGCAGTTACTCGGAAGGGGTTAATTCACCCCTCCACTTT; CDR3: CASSYSEGVNSPLHF
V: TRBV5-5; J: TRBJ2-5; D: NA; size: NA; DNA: TGTGCCAGCAGCTTGGTAGGTACAGGGACCTTTCAAGAGACCCAGTACTTC; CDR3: CASSLVGTGTFQETQYF
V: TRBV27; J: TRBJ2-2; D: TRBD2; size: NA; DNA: TGTGCCAGGGGACTAGCGGGGGGGCCCGGGGAGCTGTTTTTT; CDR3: CARGLAGGPGELFF
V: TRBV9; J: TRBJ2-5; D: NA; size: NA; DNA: TGTGCCAGCAGCGTAGCAATAGAGGTCGGCCAAGAGACCCAGTACTTC; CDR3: CASSVAIEVGQETQYF
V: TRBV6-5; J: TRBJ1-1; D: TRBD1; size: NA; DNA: TGTGCCAGCATTTATCAGGGGGCGTTCACTGAAGCTTTCTTT; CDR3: CASIYQGAFTEAFF
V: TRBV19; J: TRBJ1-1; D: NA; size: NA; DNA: TGTGCCAGTAGCGTTGCCGGGAGGGAAGCTTTCTTT; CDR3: CASSVAGREAFF
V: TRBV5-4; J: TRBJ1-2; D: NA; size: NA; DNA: TGTGCCAGCAGCTTTCAGGGCCGGCGAGACTATGGCTACACCTTC; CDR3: CASSFQGRRDYGYTF
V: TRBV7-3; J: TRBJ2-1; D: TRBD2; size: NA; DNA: TGTGCCAGCAGCTTTTCTAGCGGGGGGTACAATGAGCAGTTCTTC; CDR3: CASSFSSGGYNEQFF
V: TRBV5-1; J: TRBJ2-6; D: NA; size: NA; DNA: TGCGCCAGCAGAAACAGGCTTAGTTCTGGGGCCAACGTCCTGACTTTC; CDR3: CASRNRLSSGANVLTF
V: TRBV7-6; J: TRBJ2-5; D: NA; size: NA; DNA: TGTGCCAGCAGCGATGCAGGGTCCCGAGCTGAGACCCAGTACTTC; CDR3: CASSDAGSRAETQYF
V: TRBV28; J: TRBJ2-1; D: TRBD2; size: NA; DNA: TGTGCCAGCACCCATATGGGTAGCGGGGTTGAGCAGTTCTTC; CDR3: CASTHMGSGVEQFF
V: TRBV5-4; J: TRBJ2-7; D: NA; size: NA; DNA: TGTGCCAGCAGCTTTGCAGGGGCCTACGAGCAGTACTTC; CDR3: CASSFAGAYEQYF
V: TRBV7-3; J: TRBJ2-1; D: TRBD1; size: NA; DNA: TGTGCCAGCAGCTTACTCGGACAGGGCTCCAATGAGCAGTTCTTC; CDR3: CASSLLGQGSNEQFF
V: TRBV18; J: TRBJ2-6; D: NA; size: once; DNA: TGTGCCAGCTCACCGACCGCAGCCGGGCGGGATGGGGCCAACGTCCTGACTTTC; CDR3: CASSPTAAGRDGANVLTF
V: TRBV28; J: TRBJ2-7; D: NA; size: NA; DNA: TGTGCCAGCACCAGGGGGGCCTACGTCGAGCAGTACTTC; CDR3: CASTRGAYVEQYF
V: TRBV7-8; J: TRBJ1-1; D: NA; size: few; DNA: TGTGCCAGCAGCCTCGACAGGGAAGCTTTCTTT; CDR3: CASSLDREAFF
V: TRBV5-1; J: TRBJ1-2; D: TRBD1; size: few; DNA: TGCGCCAGCAGCTTGGAAGGGACAGGGAATGGCTATGGCTACACCTTC; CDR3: CASSLEGTGNGYGYTF
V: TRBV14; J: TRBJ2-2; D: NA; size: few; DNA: TGTGCCAGCAGCCTAAAGGGGTCAGGGGAGCTGTTTTTT; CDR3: CASSLKGSGELFF
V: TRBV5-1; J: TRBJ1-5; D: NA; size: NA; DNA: TGCGCCAGCAGCTTGACCGGGGAAGGCAATCAGCCCCAGCATTTT; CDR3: CASSLTGEGNQPQHF
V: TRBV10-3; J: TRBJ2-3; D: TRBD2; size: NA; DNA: TGTGCCATCAAAACTAGCGGGGAACATACGCAGTATTTT; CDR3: CAIKTSGEHTQYF
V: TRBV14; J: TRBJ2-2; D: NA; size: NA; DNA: TGTGCCAGCAGCCATCGGACTGTGAACACCGGGGAGCTGTTTTTT; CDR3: CASSHRTVNTGELFF
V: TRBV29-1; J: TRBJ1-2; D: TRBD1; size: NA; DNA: TGCAGCGGTACGACAGGGGTCTATGGCTACACCTTC; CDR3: CSGTTGVYGYTF
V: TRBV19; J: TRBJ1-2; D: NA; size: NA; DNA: TGTGCCAGTCAGGGGATCTATGGCTACACCTTC; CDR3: CASQGIYGYTF
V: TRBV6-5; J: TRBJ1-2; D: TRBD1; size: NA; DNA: TGTGCCAGCAGTTACCCGGGACAGGGTGGAAACTATGGCTACACCTTC; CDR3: CASSYPGQGGNYGYTF
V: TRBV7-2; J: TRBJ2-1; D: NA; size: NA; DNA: TGTGCCAGCAGCGCAAGGGGATCGGCCTACAATGAGCAGTTCTTC; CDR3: CASSARGSAYNEQFF
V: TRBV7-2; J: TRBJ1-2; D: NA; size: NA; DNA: TGTGCCAGCAGCTTTTTCATGGGAGATGGCTACACCTTC; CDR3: CASSFFMGDGYTF
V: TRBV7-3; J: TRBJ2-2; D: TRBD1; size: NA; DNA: TGTGCCAGCAGCTTAGACAGGGGGCGGAACACCGGGGAGCTGTTTTTT; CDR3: CASSLDRGRNTGELFF
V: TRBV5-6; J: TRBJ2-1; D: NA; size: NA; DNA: TGTGCCAGCAGCTTGCCCGGGGGAACGGGCAATGAGCAGTTCTTC; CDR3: CASSLPGGTGNEQFF
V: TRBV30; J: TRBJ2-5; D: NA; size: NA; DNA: TGTGCCTGGATAGGGGGGGCTCATCAAGAGACCCAGTACTTC; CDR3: CAWIGGAHQETQYF
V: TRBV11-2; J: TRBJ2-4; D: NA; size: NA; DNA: TGTGCCAGCAGCTTTACAAGTAAAAACATTCAGTACTTC; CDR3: CASSFTSKNIQYF
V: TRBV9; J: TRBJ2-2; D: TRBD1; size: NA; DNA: TGTGCCAGCAGCGCCCACCAGACAGGGGTGATCGGGGAGCTGTTTTTT; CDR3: CASSAHQTGVIGELFF
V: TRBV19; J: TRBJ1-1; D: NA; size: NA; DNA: TGTGCCAGTAGTATCCCGCAGGCTTATAGAGCTTTCTTT; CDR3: CASSIPQAYRAFF
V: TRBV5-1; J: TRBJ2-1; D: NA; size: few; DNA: TGCGCCAGCAGCTTGGCGGGAACCAACAATGAGCAGTTCTTC; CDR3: CASSLAGTNNEQFF
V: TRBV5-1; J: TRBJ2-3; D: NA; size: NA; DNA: TGCGCCAGCAGTCTAGGGGGGGGGCCAGATACGCAGTATTTT; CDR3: CASSLGGGPDTQYF